This T cell receptor (beta chain) is from a study of T-cell reconstitution after alpha-beta-depleted transplantation in children. Unique molecular identifiers were incorporated when the TCRbeta library was constructed. Each CDR3 protein is one row after TCRdb ran MiXCR on the PCR reads. Found here are around 530,000 distinct CDR3 sequences, roughly 33% of them singletons; the top ten hold more than 2%. The trim removed 3 bases at V and 5 bases at J, leaving 3 bases unmatched. CDR1 and CDR2 (germline): KGHSH, LQKENI. The CDR3 extends over 15 amino acids. This chain uses TRBV18 with TRBJ2-2; 10 bases agree with TRBD1. The sample here was PBMCs from the stem cell graft donor, taken from the stem cell graft. This receptor was identified in a human donor who donated a stem cell graft to a child with aplastic anemia. The CDR3 coding sequence is TGTGCCAGCTCACCGACGGGACAGGGGACCGGGGAGCTGTTTTTT. This translates into CASSPTGQGTGELFF.